A single sample is the source of the 18 T cell receptor beta chains below, sequenced in a study of technical replicates of blood from a handful of donors. The method was immunoSEQ multiplex PCR; TCRdb's version includes in-frame clones alone and lacks a portion of them. The sample lists about 85,000 clones; 90% to 95% were seen once. Sequenced material: T cells isolated from PBMCs. The receptors were gathered from a human donor in good health.

This rearrangement joins TRBV19 to TRBJ2-1; a possible D gene is TRBD2 (7 bases). V lost 7 bases, J lost 3 bases, and 19 bases lay in between. Germline loops: CDR1 LNHDA, CDR2 SQIVND (reference sequence). The CDR3 covers 16 residues. The CDR3 protein is CASTPRAGHLYNEQFF. Written as DNA, the CDR3 is TGTGCCAGTACGCCCAGAGCGGGACACCTCTACAATGAGCAGTTCTTC.

The chain joins TRBV6-4 to TRBJ2-1, with D maybe TRBD2 (5 bases). V was pared by 2 bases and J by 0 bases, with 11 bases between. Germline V CDR1 and CDR2: MRHNA, SNTAGT. The CDR3 loop spans 16 amino acids. The CDR3 bases are TGTGCCAGCAGTGACGCGGACTCGAGCTCCTACAATGAGCAGTTCTTC. This codes for CASSDADSSSYNEQFF.

The chain's CDR3 is CASSGAASGGKAETQYF. In DNA form, the CDR3 reads TGTGCCAGCAGTGGGGCGGCTAGCGGGGGAAAGGCAGAGACCCAGTACTTC. This sequence joins TRBV2 and TRBJ2-5; TRBD2 matches 10 bases. This CDR3 is 17 amino acids long. The germline gives CDR1 SNHLY, CDR2 FYNNEI. The V segment lost 4 bases and the J segment 4 bases; nucleotides outside the gene matches: 12.

The chain employs TRBV28 and TRBJ1-5, with TRBD1 matching 9 bases. This CDR3 region has 17 residues. Germline CDR1 is MDHEN and CDR2 is SYDVKM. V gave up 6 bases and J gave up 3 bases; unmatched junction bases: 12. The chain's CDR3 is CASRSNRGPRSNQPQHF. CDR3 in DNA: TGTGCCAGCAGGTCAAACAGGGGGCCGCGGTCCAATCAGCCCCAGCATTTT.

The chain employs TRBV18 and TRBJ2-3; D is unresolved. CDR3 size: 16 residues. V was trimmed by 0 bases and J by 1 base, leaving 11 bases between them. Looked up from germline, CDR1 is KGHSH and CDR2 is LQKENI. Here the CDR3 DNA reads TGTGCCAGCTCACCACCGCATTCACCAGGCACAGATACGCAGTATTTT. This translates into CASSPPHSPGTDTQYF.

This rearrangement joins TRBV10-1 to TRBJ1-6; 8 nucleotides match TRBD1. This CDR3 has 14 amino acids. Germline loops: CDR1 WNHNN, CDR2 SYGVQD (reference sequence). V gave up 4 bases and J gave up 9 bases; unmatched junction bases: 5. The CDR3 here is CASSGGQDSSPLHF. In nucleotides, the CDR3 is TGCGCCAGCAGTGGGGGACAGGATAGTTCACCCCTCCACTTT.

The chain joins TRBV5-4 to TRBJ1-2; TRBD1 agrees at 7 bases. V shed 2 bases and J 4 bases; nucleotides not matched to a gene: 5. This CDR3 has 14 amino acids. The germline gives CDR1 SGHNT, CDR2 YYREEE (reference sequence). This chain's CDR3 is CASSFNRGGYGYTF. CDR3 in DNA: TGTGCCAGCAGCTTCAACAGGGGAGGCTATGGCTACACCTTC.

V is TRBV10-3 and J is TRBJ1-1; unclear D gene. The V gene's germline CDR1 is ENHRY and CDR2 SYGVKD. CDR3 length: 14 residues. The V and J ends lost 2 bases and 4 bases respectively, with 11 bases between them. The CDR3 sequence is CAISEIRGGTEAFF. In DNA, the CDR3 is TGTGCCATCAGTGAGATTCGGGGTGGCACTGAAGCTTTCTTT.

The sample holds one count of this clone. The CDR3 nucleotides read TGTGCCATCTTCCCGGGACAGGGCATTGGCTACACCTTC. Its protein product is CAIFPGQGIGYTF. J is TRBJ1-2 and V is TRBV10-3; 9 bases map to TRBD1. The junction had 8 bases not matched to a gene; V was cut back by 8 bases and J by 7 bases. In germline, CDR1 is ENHRY, CDR2 SYGVKD. This CDR3 spans 13 amino acids.

The gene calls are TRBV25-1 and TRBJ2-1; 11 nucleotides line up with TRBD1. V lost 1 base and J lost 5; bases outside the gene matches: 4. Germline values: CDR1 MGHDK, CDR2 SYGVNS. CDR3 length equals 16 residues. CDR3 DNA sequence: TGTGCCAGCAGTGAATTTCCGGGACAGGGGGACAATGAGCAGTTCTTC. It translates to CASSEFPGQGDNEQFF.

The chain recombines TRBV5-8 with TRBJ2-1; D not certain. Per germline, CDR1 SGHTS and CDR2 YDEGEE. V shed 1 base and J shed 2 bases, with 7 bases lying between them. The CDR3 contains 14 residues. CDR3 DNA: TGTGCCAGCAGCTTGATGTCAGCCTACAATGAGCAGTTCTTC. Amino acid sequence: CASSLMSAYNEQFF.

The chain carries TRBV19 and TRBJ1-5; 7 bases fit TRBD1. Germline lookup yields CDR1 LNHDA and CDR2 SQIVND (reference sequence). V was pared by 7 bases and J by 0 bases, with 6 bases of the junction left unmatched. This CDR3 is 15 amino acids long. The CDR3 sequence: CASMGQLYSNQPQHF. In DNA, the CDR3 is TGTGCCAGTATGGGACAGCTTTATAGCAATCAGCCCCAGCATTTT.

This rearrangement joins TRBV5-1 to TRBJ2-7; D not certain. The V and J ends lost 4 bases and 2 bases respectively, with 13 bases between them. Germline V gives CDR1 SGHRS, CDR2 YFSETQ. The CDR3 is 14 amino acids. The CDR3 reads CASSARGPAYEQYF. The DNA of the CDR3 is TGCGCCAGCAGCGCCCGTGGGCCAGCCTACGAGCAGTACTTC.

V usage is TRBV6-5 and J usage is TRBJ2-7; tentatively, D is TRBD1 (6 bases). Trimming took off 2 bases at V and 5 bases at J, with 16 bases between the two ends. This CDR3 comprises 15 residues. CDR1 MNHEY and CDR2 SVGAGI come from the germline V gene. The CDR3 bases are TGTGCCAGCAGTTACACTTACAGGGTGGGGAACGAGCAGTACTTC. It specifies CASSYTYRVGNEQYF.

This chain uses TRBV6-1 with TRBJ2-1; tentatively, D is TRBD2 (5 bases). Trimming cost V 4 bases and J 9 bases, with 13 bases left between them. CDR1 and CDR2 from the germline V gene are MNHNS and SASEGT. The CDR3 is 13 amino acids. The CDR3 sequence: CASSGLEVGEQFF. DNA for the CDR3: TGTGCCAGCAGTGGGCTGGAGGTGGGTGAGCAGTTCTTC.

The V gene is TRBV19, the J gene TRBJ2-5, with TRBD2 identical over 10 bases. The ends lost 9 bases at V and 6 bases at J; junction bases unmatched: 10. The germline V gene has CDR1 LNHDA and CDR2 SQIVND (reference sequence). The CDR3 totals 14 residues. The CDR3 coding sequence is TGTGCCAGCACTCCGGGACTAGCGTCGCAGACCCAGTACTTC. Encoded protein: CASTPGLASQTQYF. The variable domain in full, with the rest retrieved from reference TRBV19 and TRBJ2-5, is DGGITQSPKYLFRKEGQNVTLSCEQNLNHDAMYWYRQDPGQGLRLIYYSQIVNDFQKGDIAEGYSVSREKKESFPLTVTSAQKNPTAFYLCASTPGLASQTQYFGPGTRLLVL.

The chain links TRBV23-1 to TRBJ1-2, with 8 nucleotides matching TRBD1. TRBV23-1 counts as an open reading frame of uncertain function. V gave up 6 bases and J gave up 6 bases; unmatched junction bases: 6. The CDR3 is 13 amino acids. CDR3 DNA sequence: TGCGCCAGCAGCAGGGGGCGTGAGGATGGCTACACCTTC. Its translation: CASSRGREDGYTF.

This clone is a singleton in its sample. V and J are TRBV2 and TRBJ1-2; tentatively, D is TRBD1 (5 bases). This CDR3 is built from 15 residues. V was shortened by 4 bases and J by 8 bases, with 20 bases between the two germline ends. CDR1 and CDR2 from the germline V gene are SNHLY and FYNNEI. CDR3 in amino acids: CASSVGTRLTMGYTF. CDR3 nucleotides: TGTGCCAGCAGTGTGGGGACTCGTTTAACTATGGGCTACACCTTC. The whole variable domain, remainder taken from reference TRBV2 and TRBJ1-2, is EPEVTQTPSHQVTQMGQEVILRCVPISNHLYFYWYRQILGQKVEFLVSFYNNEISEKSEIFDDQFSVERPDGSNFTLKIRSTKLEDSAMYFCASSVGTRLTMGYTFGSGTRLTVV.